The 29 T cell receptor beta chains below were found in one sample sequenced in a study of cytomegalovirus exposure and HLA in healthy donors. The study ran its PCR with 60 Vbeta and 13 Jbeta primers. Some clones are missing from TCRdb's copy, which holds only in-frame ones; the method was immunoSEQ multiplex PCR. The sample yields under 200,000 clones, roughly 82% seen once. Sequenced material: PBMCs. The receptors derive from a man aged 45-60 years in good health and CMV-seropositive.

The chain has TRBV7-6 and TRBJ2-3; 8 nucleotides agree with TRBD1. CDR3 length: 15 residues. V was clipped by 0 bases and J by 4 bases; unmatched bases: 3. Germline loops: CDR1 SGHVS, CDR2 FNYEAQ. The CDR3 spells CASSLAQGASDTQYF. CDR3 sequence (DNA): TGTGCCAGCAGCTTAGCGCAGGGGGCTTCAGATACGCAGTATTTT.

The chain joins TRBV6-1 to TRBJ1-2, with 7 bases identical to TRBD1. CDR3 length equals 15 residues. The V gene end was trimmed by 4 bases and the J gene end by 8 bases; junction bases not matched to a gene: 13. Germline V lookup: CDR1 MNHNS, CDR2 SASEGT. This CDR3 is CASSGRQGYVSGYTF. The CDR3 coding sequence is TGTGCCAGCAGTGGCCGACAGGGCTATGTATCGGGCTACACCTTC.

The chain carries TRBV6-5 and TRBJ1-1, with a possible D match to TRBD1 (5 bases). V was pared by 2 bases and J by 8 bases, with 12 bases between. Per germline, CDR1 MNHEY and CDR2 SVGAGI. The CDR3 sequence is 13 residues long. The CDR3, as DNA: TGTGCCAGCAGTTACGATGTGAACAGGGAAGCTTTCTTT. Its protein product is CASSYDVNREAFF.

This chain joins TRBV9 and TRBJ2-7; 8 positions match TRBD2. This CDR3 has 13 residues. Unmatched junction bases numbered 3, after V lost 3 bases and J lost 4 bases. Germline CDR1 SGDLS, CDR2 YYNGEE. As DNA, the CDR3 is TGTGCCAGCAGCGGGGCTAGCGGGTACGAGCAGTACTTC. This translates into CASSGASGYEQYF.

Only one count was recorded for this clone. This rearrangement joins TRBV11-3 to TRBJ1-1; D gene unclear. V was shortened by 3 bases and J by 5 bases, with 7 bases between the two germline ends. This CDR3 has 12 residues. CDR1 and CDR2 (germline): SGHNT, YENEEA. The CDR3 region is CASSFGGTEAFF. The CDR3 coding sequence is TGTGCCAGCAGCTTCGGAGGGACTGAAGCTTTCTTT.

This rearrangement joins TRBV4-2 to TRBJ1-2, with D maybe TRBD1 (5 bases). The V end lost 0 bases, the J end lost 4 bases, and 15 bases lay between the germline ends. There are 16 residues in the CDR3. Germline V gives CDR1 LGHNA, CDR2 YNFKEQ. The CDR3 sequence: CASSQDPVAGSYGYTF. Here the CDR3 DNA reads TGTGCCAGCAGCCAAGATCCCGTGGCAGGGTCCTATGGCTACACCTTC.

CDR3 protein: CASSFTGGADTQYF. In nucleotides, the CDR3 is TGCGCCAGCAGCTTTACAGGGGGCGCGGATACGCAGTATTTT. The chain joins TRBV5-1 to TRBJ2-3; 9 bases map to TRBD1. CDR3 length: 14 residues. Germline-derived CDR1 and CDR2 are SGHRS and YFSETQ. V dropped 2 bases and J dropped 6; count of bases not matched to a gene: 4.

The V gene is TRBV7-2, the J gene TRBJ2-1; 12 bases line up with TRBD2. Germline assignment: CDR1 SGHTA and CDR2 FQGNSA. CDR3 length: 15 residues. V dropped 5 bases and J dropped 14; count of bases not matched to a gene: 13. CDR3 in amino acids: CASSPVGLAGGRKFF. CDR3 in DNA: TGTGCCAGCAGCCCGGTGGGACTAGCGGGCGGGCGAAAGTTCTTC.

The chain is built from TRBV7-2 and TRBJ2-3; 11 positions agree with TRBD2. In germline, CDR1 is SGHTA, CDR2 FQGNSA. After removal of 5 bases from V and 2 bases from J, the junction contained 3 bases not matched to a gene. The CDR3 is 15 residues long. The CDR3 reads CASSPTSGITDTQYF. The CDR3 DNA follows: TGTGCCAGCAGCCCGACTAGCGGGATCACAGATACGCAGTATTTT.

V is TRBV7-6 and J is TRBJ2-1; a weak D match, TRBD2 (7 bases). From germline, CDR1 is SGHVS and CDR2 FNYEAQ. V lost 5 bases and J lost 10, with 18 bases in between. The CDR3 consists of 14 residues. CDR3 protein: CASSQLRGAGEQFF. CDR3 sequence (DNA): TGTGCCAGCAGCCAACTACGGGGGGCGGGGGAGCAGTTCTTC.

J is TRBJ1-3 and V is TRBV18; D is ambiguous. Per the germline V gene, CDR1 is KGHSH and CDR2 is LQKENI. V was shortened by 8 bases and J by 0 bases, with 11 bases between the two germline ends. The CDR3 covers 14 residues. This CDR3 is CASLPRASGNTIYF. The CDR3 coding sequence is TGTGCCAGCCTTCCGAGGGCCTCTGGAAACACCATATATTTT.

The sample holds a few counts of this clone. The gene calls are TRBV6-1 and TRBJ2-2; TRBD1 is a possible D gene (6 bases). Trimming stripped 11 bases from V and 3 bases from J, with 13 bases between. CDR1 MNHNS and CDR2 SASEGT come from the germline V gene. This CDR3 comprises 13 residues. The CDR3 here is CAVRQDDTGELFF. The CDR3, as DNA: TGTGCCGTCCGACAGGACGACACCGGGGAGCTGTTTTTT.

This chain connects TRBV5-6 to TRBJ2-1; a possible D gene is TRBD2 (5 bases). CDR1 is SGHDT and CDR2 is YYEEEE in the germline V gene. V dropped 4 bases and J dropped 1 base, with 9 bases sitting between them. The CDR3 spans 14 residues. The CDR3 region is CASSIRGSYNEQFF. CDR3 bases: TGTGCCAGCAGCATCCGGGGTTCCTACAATGAGCAGTTCTTC.

This chain connects TRBV7-7 to TRBJ2-5; 8 bases match TRBD2. The CDR3 has 16 residues. Trimming took 4 bases from V and 2 from J; bases not matched to a gene: 9. CDR1 is SSHAT and CDR2 is FNYEAQ in the germline V gene (reference sequence). CDR3 nucleotides: TGTGCCAGCAGCTCCTACCTGCGGGGGGATCAAGAGACCCAGTACTTC. This encodes CASSSYLRGDQETQYF.

The chain links TRBV10-1 to TRBJ2-7; tentatively, D is TRBD1 (5 bases). V lost 6 bases and J lost 2, with 14 bases in between. The length of the CDR3 is 14 residues. The germline V gene encodes CDR1 WNHNN and CDR2 SYGVQD (reference sequence). CDR3 sequence reads: CASSPGKYTYEQYF. The CDR3 nucleotides are TGCGCCAGCAGCCCAGGGAAATACACCTACGAGCAGTACTTC.

This clone appeared once. The J gene is TRBJ2-1, the V gene TRBV6-5, with D possibly matching TRBD2 (6 bases). CDR1 and CDR2 from the germline V gene are MNHEY and SVGAGI. Trimming took 0 bases from V and 13 from J, leaving 16 bases between them. The CDR3 totals 14 residues. The CDR3 protein is CASSYSTSGQPQFF. The CDR3 DNA follows: TGTGCCAGCAGTTACTCGACCAGCGGGCAGCCCCAGTTCTTC.

This clone was seen more than once but under ten times. This chain uses TRBV27 with TRBJ2-5; 8 nucleotides match TRBD2. Germline V lookup: CDR1 MNHEY, CDR2 SMNVEV (reference sequence). The length of the CDR3 is 15 residues. Trimming cost V 2 bases and J 5 bases; bases outside gene matches: 7. The CDR3 here is CASSLTWTSLETQYF. DNA of the CDR3: TGTGCCAGCAGTTTAACATGGACTAGCCTTGAGACCCAGTACTTC.

This chain connects TRBV19 to TRBJ1-5; 9 nucleotides agree with TRBD1. V gave up 3 bases and J gave up 2 bases; unmatched junction bases: 8. CDR3 length equals 17 residues. Per germline, CDR1 LNHDA and CDR2 SQIVND (reference sequence). In DNA, the CDR3 is TGTGCCAGTAGTATGTTACAGGGGGCACGGGGCAATCAGCCCCAGCATTTT. It is translated as CASSMLQGARGNQPQHF.

This rearrangement joins TRBV2 to TRBJ2-7; weak D call: TRBD1 (5 bases). Trimming pared 9 bases from V and 4 bases from J, leaving 13 bases between. CDR1 SNHLY and CDR2 FYNNEI come from the germline V gene. CDR3 length: 12 residues. The CDR3 DNA is TGTGCCAGTTCCAGGGTTATGTACGAGCAGTACTTC. This sequence encodes CASSRVMYEQYF.

This chain uses TRBV5-6 with TRBJ2-7; D call uncertain. This CDR3 is 14 amino acids long. Between the trimmed V and J ends, which lost 1 base and 4 bases, there was a span of 12 bases. The germline V gene encodes CDR1 SGHDT and CDR2 YYEEEE. The CDR3 loop is CASSLFSLSYEQYF. The CDR3 nucleotides are TGTGCCAGCAGCTTGTTTAGCTTATCTTACGAGCAGTACTTC.

The V call is TRBV7-9, the J call TRBJ2-5, with 7 bases aligning to TRBD1. CDR1 SEHNR and CDR2 FQNEAQ come from the germline V gene (reference sequence). V lost 2 bases to trimming and J lost 6 bases; unmatched junction nucleotides: 6. This CDR3 is 14 amino acids long. As DNA, the CDR3 is TGTGCCAGCAGCTTAATGGCAGGGGGTAAGACCCAGTACTTC. This translates into CASSLMAGGKTQYF.

This clone turned up a few times. The rearrangement joins TRBV30 to TRBJ2-1; D is perhaps TRBD1 (5 bases). Deletions cut 5 bases from V and 7 bases from J, with 21 bases between. The germline CDR1 and CDR2 sequences are GTSNPN and SVGIG (reference sequence). This CDR3 is built from 15 residues. CDR3 in amino acids: CAWLMGPNHRNEQFF. CDR3 DNA sequence: TGTGCCTGGCTTATGGGGCCGAACCATAGAAATGAGCAGTTCTTC. The full variable domain, its missing parts supplied by reference TRBV30 and TRBJ2-1, is SQTIHQWPATLVQPVGSPLSLECTVEGTSNPNLYWYRQAAGRGLQLLFYSVGIGQISSEVPQNLSASRPQDRQFILSSKKLLLSDSGFYLCAWLMGPNHRNEQFFGPGTRLTVL.

This sequence joins TRBV5-1 and TRBJ1-1, with 9 bases matching TRBD1. Looked up from germline, CDR1 is SGHRS and CDR2 is YFSETQ. With 7 bases clipped from V and 11 bases from J, the junction kept 15 bases outside the gene matches. The CDR3 length is 14 residues. The chain's CDR3 is CASGRDRASEGAFF. Written as DNA, the CDR3 is TGCGCCAGCGGTCGGGACAGGGCCAGCGAAGGGGCTTTCTTT.

The CDR3 loop is CASSQVRGPTEAFF. Written as DNA, the CDR3 is TGTGCCAGCAGCCAAGTGAGGGGGCCCACTGAAGCTTTCTTT. This sequence joins TRBV14 and TRBJ1-1, with TRBD1 matching 7 bases. In germline, CDR1 is SGHDN, CDR2 FVKESK. The CDR3 has 14 residues. The V gene end was trimmed by 1 base and the J gene end by 4 bases; junction bases not matched to a gene: 3.

The chain is built from TRBV6-5 and TRBJ1-2, with 8 bases matching TRBD1. After removal of 6 bases from V and 3 bases from J, the junction contained 6 bases not matched to a gene. The CDR3 is 14 amino acids. Germline V lookup: CDR1 MNHEY, CDR2 SVGAGI. CDR3 bases: TGTGCCAGCAGGAAGGACAGGGCCGACTATGGCTACACCTTC. Its protein is CASRKDRADYGYTF.

The rearrangement joins TRBV29-1 to TRBJ2-7; D is perhaps TRBD1 (6 bases). The germline V gene has CDR1 SQVTM and CDR2 ANQGSEA. This CDR3 comprises 14 residues. V dropped 0 bases and J dropped 4 bases, with 13 bases sitting between them. The CDR3 nucleotides are TGCAGCGTTGAAGATCGGAACAGGGCTTACGAGCAGTACTTC. Translating gives CSVEDRNRAYEQYF.

V gene TRBV30 combines with J gene TRBJ1-1; D not resolved. The CDR3 length is 14 residues. V was clipped by 0 bases and J by 4 bases, with 12 bases between them. Germline assignment: CDR1 GTSNPN and CDR2 SVGIG (reference sequence). CDR3 coding DNA: TGTGCCTGGAGTGTACGGTGGCAGGTCACTGAAGCTTTCTTT. This sequence encodes CAWSVRWQVTEAFF.

The CDR3 DNA is TGTGCCAGCAGCTTAGGGACTAACTCCTACGAGCAGTACGTC. Residues: CASSLGTNSYEQYV. The V gene is TRBV5-6, the J gene TRBJ2-7; TRBD2 aligns across 7 bases. V dropped 2 bases and J dropped 0; count of bases not matched to a gene: 2. This CDR3 spans 14 amino acids. Germline CDR1 and CDR2: SGHDT and YYEEEE.

V and J are TRBV11-2 and TRBJ2-1; 8 bases align to TRBD2. The CDR3 sequence is 15 residues long. V gave up 5 bases and J gave up 0 bases; unmatched junction bases: 3. Germline CDR1 reads SGHAT; CDR2 reads FQNNGV. The CDR3 sequence is CASSLSGNSYNEQFF. CDR3 bases: TGTGCCAGCAGCCTTAGCGGGAACTCCTACAATGAGCAGTTCTTC.